These 24 T cell receptor beta chains were sequenced from one sample in a study of blood T cell repertoires in COVID-19. Produced via immunoSEQ multiplex PCR; TCRdb's table is partial and in-frame only. The sample carries more than 85,000 clones, approximately 68% recorded once. Sequencing used peripheral blood. These receptors were collected from a woman aged 55 to 70 with acute or convalescent COVID-19.

The chain employs TRBV5-1 and TRBJ1-4; D ambiguous. This CDR3 comprises 14 residues. CDR1 is SGHRS and CDR2 is YFSETQ in the germline V gene. Trimming pared 2 bases from V and 8 bases from J, leaving 13 bases between. The CDR3 coding sequence is TGCGCCAGCAGCTTTCCCGAGCGGGGAGAAAAACTGTTTTTT. Protein sequence: CASSFPERGEKLFF.

The genes are TRBV25-1 and TRBJ2-3; weak D call: TRBD1 (5 bases). Trimming took 7 bases from V and 1 from J, leaving 12 bases between them. The CDR3 is made up of 14 amino acids. Germline CDR1 reads MGHDK; CDR2 reads SYGVNS. The CDR3 region has the DNA TGTGCCAGCAATGCAGGGCTCCGCACAGATACGCAGTATTTT. Its translation: CASNAGLRTDTQYF.

The chain uses TRBV4-2 and TRBJ2-7; 10 nucleotides match TRBD1. CDR3 length: 20 residues. Trimming at V came to 0 bases and at J to 0 bases, leaving 14 bases not matched to a gene. Per germline, CDR1 LGHNA and CDR2 YNFKEQ. The CDR3 is CASSQDWGTGVLSSSYEQYF. CDR3 nucleotide sequence: TGTGCCAGCAGCCAAGATTGGGGGACAGGGGTCCTGTCCAGCTCCTACGAGCAGTACTTC.

The chain has TRBV2 and TRBJ2-7; TRBD1 matches at 10 bases. V gave up 3 bases and J gave up 4 bases; unmatched junction bases: 9. The CDR3 is 16 residues long. Germline loops: CDR1 SNHLY, CDR2 FYNNEI. The CDR3 is CASSEPRTGGGYEQYF. CDR3 DNA: TGTGCCAGCAGTGAGCCACGGACAGGGGGGGGGTACGAGCAGTACTTC. The whole variable domain, filled in from reference TRBV2 and TRBJ2-7, reads EPEVTQTPSHQVTQMGQEVILRCVPISNHLYFYWYRQILGQKVEFLVSFYNNEISEKSEIFDDQFSVERPDGSNFTLKIRSTKLEDSAMYFCASSEPRTGGGYEQYFGPGTRLTVT.

The chain uses TRBV7-9 and TRBJ2-5; tentative D call: TRBD2 (6 bases). The CDR3 is 15 residues long. Trimming took 3 bases from V and 1 from J, leaving 12 bases between them. Germline CDR1 reads SEHNR; CDR2 reads FQNEAQ (reference sequence). CDR3 sequence reads: CASSFGTGLQETQYF. The CDR3 DNA sequence: TGTGCCAGCAGCTTCGGAACGGGACTCCAAGAGACCCAGTACTTC.

The chain couples TRBV15 to TRBJ2-7; D is undetermined. V dropped 2 bases and J dropped 2 bases, with 19 bases sitting between them. Germline V CDR1 and CDR2: LNHNV, YYDKDF (reference sequence). The CDR3 extends over 17 amino acids. DNA of the CDR3: TGTGCCACCAGCAGAAAGCGAACCTCTTCATCTCCCTACGAGCAGTACTTC. Translated, it gives CATSRKRTSSSPYEQYF.

The chain joins TRBV3-1 (or the pseudogene TRBV3-2) to TRBJ2-5, with D possibly being TRBD2 (7 bases). Germline loops: CDR1 LGHDT, CDR2 YNNKEL (reference sequence). The V gene lost 2 bases and the J gene lost 2 bases, with 12 bases spanning the gap. This CDR3 is 15 amino acids long. The CDR3 loop reads CASSQNRGAQETQYF. CDR3 in DNA: TGTGCCAGCAGCCAAAACCGGGGGGCACAAGAGACCCAGTACTTC.

This clone was counted between two and nine times. J is TRBJ1-1 and V is TRBV7-2, with 8 positions matching TRBD1. V lost 4 bases to trimming and J lost 5 bases; unmatched junction nucleotides: 6. Germline values: CDR1 SGHTA, CDR2 FQGNSA. This CDR3 has 14 amino acids. Written as DNA, the CDR3 is TGTGCCAGCAGCTCACGGACAGGGTGGACTGAAGCTTTCTTT. Translating it yields CASSSRTGWTEAFF.

This clone was recorded many times. The V gene is TRBV30, the J gene TRBJ1-1; D is possibly TRBD1 (5 bases). This CDR3 comprises 12 residues. CDR1 GTSNPN and CDR2 SVGIG come from the germline V gene (reference sequence). Trimming took 0 bases from V and 8 from J, leaving 10 bases between them. The CDR3 DNA follows: TGTGCCTGGAGTGTATTAGGGGTAGAAGCTTTCTTT. Protein: CAWSVLGVEAFF. Complete variable domain (other parts from reference TRBV30 and TRBJ1-1): SQTIHQWPATLVQPVGSPLSLECTVEGTSNPNLYWYRQAAGRGLQLLFYSVGIGQISSEVPQNLSASRPQDRQFILSSKKLLLSDSGFYLCAWSVLGVEAFFGQGTRLTVV.

The CDR3 DNA is TGTGCCAGCAGTACAGGGGGCGCGAACAATCAGCCCCAGCATTTT. Protein: CASSTGGANNQPQHF. This sequence joins TRBV28 and TRBJ1-5, with 9 bases that match TRBD1. Unmatched junction bases numbered 5, after V lost 5 bases and J lost 3 bases. Germline loops: CDR1 MDHEN, CDR2 SYDVKM. This CDR3 has 15 amino acids.

This clone has just one count. This chain connects TRBV9 to TRBJ2-2, with TRBD2 as a possible D gene (7 bases). The CDR3 contains 16 residues. The V end was cut by 0 bases, the J end by 6 bases, with 15 bases between. The germline gives CDR1 SGDLS, CDR2 YYNGEE. This CDR3 reads CASSVAGGARSGELFF. CDR3 coding DNA: TGTGCCAGCAGCGTAGCTGGGGGGGCAAGGTCCGGGGAGCTGTTTTTT.

The rearrangement joins TRBV7-2 to TRBJ2-7; 8 nucleotides match TRBD2. V lost 2 bases, J lost 7 bases, and 10 bases stayed unmatched. The CDR3 consists of 15 residues. The germline gives CDR1 SGHTA, CDR2 FQGNSA. The CDR3 loop is CASSLKTGGPREQYF. CDR3 sequence (DNA): TGTGCCAGCAGCTTAAAAACGGGGGGGCCGAGGGAGCAGTACTTC.

The rearrangement uses TRBV7-2 and TRBJ1-3; D ambiguous. V lost 5 bases, J lost 4 bases, and 12 bases lay in between. CDR3 length: 14 residues. The V gene's germline CDR1 is SGHTA and CDR2 FQGNSA. The CDR3 DNA is TGTGCCAGCAGCCAGACTATTACGGGAAACACCATATATTTT. This codes for CASSQTITGNTIYF.

This clone was counted between two and nine times. The chain combines TRBV7-9 with TRBJ1-6; 7 nucleotides match TRBD1. The CDR3 covers 13 residues. Germline values: CDR1 SEHNR, CDR2 FQNEAQ (reference sequence). Losses at the gene ends were 7 bases for V and 10 bases for J; bases not matched to a gene: 7. The CDR3 region has the DNA TGTGCCAGCAATCAACCAGGGGGGTCACCCCTCCACTTT. This gives the protein CASNQPGGSPLHF.

This chain joins TRBV7-2 and TRBJ2-7, with 7 bases identical to TRBD2. Trimming cost V 4 bases and J 0 bases; bases outside gene matches: 15. CDR1 SGHTA and CDR2 FQGNSA come from the germline V gene. The CDR3 covers 18 residues. The CDR3 DNA reads as TGTGCCAGCAGCTCAACGGGACTAACCCCAATCATCTCCTACGAGCAGTACTTC. Its protein product is CASSSTGLTPIISYEQYF. Filled out from reference TRBV7-2 and TRBJ2-7, the complete variable domain reads GAGVSQSPSNKVTEKGKDVELRCDPISGHTALYWYRQSLGQGLEFLIYFQGNSAPDKSGLPSDRFSAERTGGSVSTLTIQRTQQEDSAVYLCASSSTGLTPIISYEQYFGPGTRLTVT.

This clone has a handful of counts. The chain recombines TRBV2 with TRBJ2-3, with 7 bases that match TRBD1. V lost 1 base to trimming and J lost 1 base; unmatched junction nucleotides: 2. CDR1 is SNHLY and CDR2 is FYNNEI in the germline V gene. This CDR3 is built from 15 residues. The CDR3 region is CASSEGDRGTDTQYF. CDR3 DNA: TGTGCCAGCAGTGAAGGGGACAGAGGCACAGATACGCAGTATTTT.

The V call is TRBV24-1, the J call TRBJ2-7; possibly TRBD1 for D (6 bases). There are 13 residues in the CDR3. The ends were cut back, 6 bases at V and 3 bases at J, with 11 bases in the middle. Germline CDR1 reads KGHDR; CDR2 reads SFDVKD. The CDR3 DNA reads TGTGCCACCAGTCACAGGGAAGACTACGAGCAGTACTTC. It encodes CATSHREDYEQYF.

This clone occurred a few times. The rearrangement joins TRBV10-3 to TRBJ1-5, with TRBD1 matching over 7 bases. CDR1 and CDR2 from the germline V gene are ENHRY and SYGVKD. With 8 bases clipped from V and 7 bases from J, the junction kept 14 bases outside the gene matches. This CDR3 comprises 15 residues. Here the CDR3 reads CAIGSTGDSGQPQHF. The CDR3 DNA sequence: TGTGCCATCGGCAGCACAGGGGACTCGGGGCAGCCCCAGCATTTT.

The chain joins TRBV6-5 to TRBJ2-1, with 10 bases identical to TRBD1. Germline trimming cut 2 bases from V and 8 bases from J; bases unmatched to any gene: 9. The germline V gene encodes CDR1 MNHEY and CDR2 SVGAGI. The CDR3 has 16 amino acids. The CDR3 sequence is CASSYLPGQGDHEQFF. The CDR3 nucleotides read TGTGCCAGCAGTTACCTACCCGGACAGGGGGACCATGAGCAGTTCTTC.

The chain has TRBV2 and TRBJ2-1, with D possibly being TRBD2 (7 bases). The CDR3 runs 13 residues. Trimming took off 7 bases at V and 4 bases at J, with 11 bases between the two ends. Germline CDR1 SNHLY, CDR2 FYNNEI. CDR3 protein: CASKGGGYNEQFF. In DNA form, the CDR3 reads TGTGCCAGCAAGGGGGGGGGATACAATGAGCAGTTCTTC.

The chain recombines TRBV7-2 with TRBJ1-2; 8 bases fit TRBD1. CDR3 length: 16 amino acids. The trim removed 1 base at V and 4 bases at J, leaving 8 bases unmatched. Germline assignment: CDR1 SGHTA and CDR2 FQGNSA. The CDR3 sequence is CASSLDGRGLIYGYTF. DNA of the CDR3: TGTGCCAGCAGCTTAGATGGCAGGGGGCTTATCTATGGCTACACCTTC. Complete variable domain (other parts from reference TRBV7-2 and TRBJ1-2): GAGVSQSPSNKVTEKGKDVELRCDPISGHTALYWYRQSLGQGLEFLIYFQGNSAPDKSGLPSDRFSAERTGGSVSTLTIQRTQQEDSAVYLCASSLDGRGLIYGYTFGSGTRLTVV.

The V gene is TRBV5-8, the J gene TRBJ2-2; TRBD2 agrees at 8 bases. The V gene end was trimmed by 2 bases and the J gene end by 1 base; junction bases not matched to a gene: 4. Germline assignment: CDR1 SGHTS and CDR2 YDEGEE. The CDR3 extends over 16 amino acids. CDR3 amino acids: CASSFLLAGNTGELFF. CDR3 nucleotide sequence: TGTGCCAGCAGCTTTTTGCTAGCGGGGAACACCGGGGAGCTGTTTTTT.

The chain links TRBV10-1 to TRBJ2-7; 10 nucleotides match TRBD1. Germline V CDR1 and CDR2: WNHNN, SYGVQD (reference sequence). V trimming: 8 bases; J trimming: 3 bases; junction bases outside the gene matches: 1. The CDR3 contains 12 residues. The CDR3 DNA reads TGCGCCAGCCGGACAGGGGGCTACGAGCAGTACTTC. It translates to CASRTGGYEQYF.

This chain links TRBV18 with TRBJ1-3; 7 bases fit TRBD1. V lost 3 bases and J lost 0; bases outside the gene matches: 8. The CDR3 is made up of 17 amino acids. Germline V gene lookup returns CDR1 KGHSH and CDR2 LQKENI. CDR3 sequence reads: CASSPIQGRHSGNTIYF. The CDR3 DNA is TGTGCCAGCTCACCCATACAGGGGCGCCACTCTGGAAACACCATATATTTT.